One sample yielded the 8 T cell receptor beta chains listed below, sequenced in a study of CD8 T cells in Susac syndrome. It was with random hexamers that roughly 0.45 to 1 ug RNA was reverse transcribed. TCRdb reanalysed the immunoSEQ multiplex PCR reads using MiXCR and keeps one entry per CDR3 protein. The table includes 200,000 or so distinct CDR3 sequences, nearly 95% detected once. Sequencing was performed on CD4+ T cells from PBMCs. The receptors were sampled from a human donor with multiple sclerosis.

This rearrangement joins TRBV20-1 to TRBJ2-1, with 8 nucleotides matching TRBD2. Germline values: CDR1 DFQATT, CDR2 SNEGSKA (reference sequence). J lost 7 bases, V lost 5 bases, and 10 bases had no gene match. The CDR3 loop spans 14 amino acids. The chain's CDR3 is CSAFPGTRTNEQFF. The CDR3 coding sequence is TGCAGTGCTTTCCCCGGGACTAGAACGAATGAGCAGTTCTTC.

The chain joins TRBV20-1 to TRBJ2-7; 7 nucleotides agree with TRBD1. The CDR3 covers 12 residues. Germline trimming cut 3 bases from V and 5 bases from J; bases unmatched to any gene: 4. Looked up from germline, CDR1 is DFQATT and CDR2 is SNEGSKA (reference sequence). Written as DNA, the CDR3 is TGCAGTGCTAGGGAGACAGGGCACGAGCAGTACTTC. It codes for CSARETGHEQYF.

The chain recombines TRBV29-1 with TRBJ1-2; D may be TRBD1 (5 bases). Looked up from germline, CDR1 is SQVTM and CDR2 is ANQGSEA. This CDR3 region has 16 residues. V was trimmed by 3 bases and J by 6 bases, leaving 23 bases between them. Here the CDR3 reads CSVDEGWKGGKHGYTF. In DNA form, the CDR3 reads TGCAGCGTTGATGAGGGGTGGAAGGGAGGAAAACATGGCTACACCTTC.

The rearrangement joins TRBV6-2 or TRBV6-3 to TRBJ2-3; 8 bases line up with TRBD1. Germline V gene sequence: CDR1 MNHEY, CDR2 SVGEGT. The length of the CDR3 is 18 residues. The V segment lost 6 bases and the J segment 2 bases; nucleotides outside the gene matches: 16. In nucleotides, the CDR3 is TGTGCCAGCAGCCTGGGGGGTTCAGGGGGCCTCAACACAGATACGCAGTATTTT. It codes for CASSLGGSGGLNTDTQYF.

This chain uses TRBV19 with TRBJ1-1; 8 bases align to TRBD1. Germline assignment: CDR1 LNHDA and CDR2 SQIVND (reference sequence). V shed 5 bases, J shed 4 bases, and the junction held 9 bases outside the gene matches. This CDR3 contains 15 residues. In DNA, the CDR3 is TGTGCCAGTAGTGCAGGGGGCGGAAGGAGCACTGAAGCTTTCTTT. Amino acids: CASSAGGGRSTEAFF.

The rearrangement joins TRBV7-3 to TRBJ2-3; D is undetermined. Trimming removed 1 base at V and 0 bases at J, with 20 bases between. There are 19 residues in the CDR3. The V gene's germline CDR1 is SGHTA and CDR2 FQGTGA. This chain's CDR3 is CASSLSRSFLEASTDTQYF. As DNA, the CDR3 is TGTGCCAGCAGCTTAAGCAGGTCGTTCCTTGAGGCTAGCACAGATACGCAGTATTTT.

The gene calls are TRBV6-6 and TRBJ2-6; D remains unclear. CDR1 is MNHNY and CDR2 is SVGAGI in the germline V gene (reference sequence). This CDR3 is built from 15 residues. V was clipped by 2 bases and J by 4 bases, with 9 bases between them. The CDR3 DNA is TGTGCCAGCAGTTACCGGCAACGGGGGGCCAACGTCCTGACTTTC. It specifies CASSYRQRGANVLTF.

J is TRBJ2-1 and V is TRBV4-2, with TRBD2 as a possible D gene (7 bases). CDR1 is LGHNA and CDR2 is YNFKEQ in the germline V gene. This CDR3 comprises 16 residues. V dropped 0 bases and J dropped 7 bases, with 16 bases sitting between them. CDR3 sequence reads: CASSQDAGAGRNEQFF. CDR3 coding DNA: TGTGCCAGCAGCCAAGATGCGGGGGCGGGAAGGAATGAGCAGTTCTTC.